The rows below give T cell receptor beta chains drawn from one sample of a study of cytomegalovirus exposure and HLA in healthy donors. Assay: immunoSEQ multiplex PCR; the TCRdb copy retains only in-frame clones and omits some. Here the sample spans about 180,000 clones, 70% to 80% being singletons. Material: PBMCs. The source is a man aged 18 to 30 in good health and CMV-seronegative. Each CDR3 is given with its conserved first and last residue. D genes are given only for firm matches. Expanded clones get a size class; other rows say once, few or many, or leave the size out.

J: TRBJ2-1; size: once; length: 17; V: TRBV6-1; D: TRBD2; CDR3: CASSDYPGGNTYNEQFF; DNA: TGTGCCAGCAGTGATTATCCGGGGGGAAACACCTACAATGAGCAGTTCTTC
J: TRBJ1-4; size: once; length: 17; V: TRBV2; D: TRBD1; CDR3: CASSEGPADRGYGKLFF; DNA: TGTGCCAGCAGTGAAGGGCCTGCCGACAGGGGTTATGGAAAACTGTTTTTT
J: TRBJ1-2; size: -; length: 19; V: TRBV15; D: TRBD1; CDR3: CATKRLAGTGSAANYGYTF; DNA: TGTGCCACCAAACGTCTCGCCGGGACAGGGTCTGCAGCTAACTATGGCTACACCTTC
J: TRBJ2-5; size: few; length: 17; V: TRBV14; D: TRBD2; CDR3: CASSQEPLAGNQETQYF; DNA: TGTGCCAGCAGCCAAGAACCACTAGCGGGGAATCAAGAGACCCAGTACTTC
J: TRBJ1-1; size: -; length: 13; V: TRBV7-3; D: TRBD1; CDR3: CASSLDRGTEAFF; DNA: TGTGCCAGCAGCTTGGACAGGGGCACTGAAGCTTTCTTT
J: TRBJ2-3; size: -; length: 11; V: TRBV19; D: -; CDR3: CASKGADTQYF; DNA: TGTGCCAGTAAAGGGGCAGATACGCAGTATTTT
J: TRBJ1-4; size: -; length: 14; V: TRBV30; D: -; CDR3: CAWGGGGINEKLFF; DNA: TGTGCCTGGGGAGGGGGGGGCATTAATGAAAAACTGTTTTTT
J: TRBJ2-7; size: -; length: 15; V: TRBV4-2; D: -; CDR3: CASSQTDGNSYEQYF; DNA: TGTGCCAGCAGCCAAACCGACGGGAACTCCTACGAGCAGTACTTC
J: TRBJ2-7; size: -; length: 17; V: TRBV27; D: TRBD2; CDR3: CASSLSLAGPYLYEQYF; DNA: TGTGCCAGCAGTTTGTCGCTAGCGGGACCCTACTTATACGAGCAGTACTTC
J: TRBJ1-2; size: -; length: 16; V: TRBV28; D: TRBD1; CDR3: CASSPRVGQGSYGYTF; DNA: TGTGCCAGCAGTCCTCGAGTGGGACAGGGTAGCTATGGCTACACCTTC
J: TRBJ2-5; size: -; length: 15; V: TRBV6-5; D: TRBD2; CDR3: CASSYVAGGKETQYF; DNA: TGTGCCAGCAGTTACGTGGCGGGAGGGAAAGAGACCCAGTACTTC
J: TRBJ2-3; size: -; length: 16; V: TRBV11-3; D: TRBD2; CDR3: CASSFRTSGRTDTQYF; DNA: TGTGCCAGCAGCTTTCGGACTAGCGGGAGAACGGATACGCAGTATTTT
J: TRBJ1-2; size: -; length: 15; V: TRBV7-9; D: -; CDR3: CASSPAGTLNYGYTF; DNA: TGTGCCAGCAGCCCGGCCGGGACATTGAACTATGGCTACACCTTC
J: TRBJ1-2; size: -; length: 16; V: TRBV19; D: -; CDR3: CASSPLQTAYNYGYTF; DNA: TGTGCCAGTAGTCCCCTTCAGACAGCATATAACTATGGCTACACCTTC
J: TRBJ2-5; size: -; length: 16; V: TRBV7-2; D: -; CDR3: CASSPQSQASSRTQYF; DNA: TGTGCCAGCAGCCCCCAATCCCAGGCCTCCTCGAGGACCCAGTACTTC
J: TRBJ2-7; size: -; length: 14; V: TRBV30; D: TRBD2; CDR3: CAWSGLAGPYEQYF; DNA: TGTGCCTGGAGTGGACTAGCGGGCCCCTACGAGCAGTACTTC
J: TRBJ2-1; size: few; length: 12; V: TRBV7-9; D: -; CDR3: CASSRGNNEQFF; DNA: TGTGCCAGCAGCCGGGGGAACAATGAGCAGTTCTTC
J: TRBJ2-5; size: -; length: 17; V: TRBV11-3; D: TRBD2; CDR3: CASSFGWTSGRRETQYF; DNA: TGTGCCAGCAGCTTCGGGTGGACTAGCGGGAGGAGGGAGACCCAGTACTTC
J: TRBJ1-2; size: -; length: 14; V: TRBV7-8; D: -; CDR3: CASSLQGTNYGYTF; DNA: TGTGCCAGCAGCTTACAGGGGACAAATTATGGCTACACCTTC
J: TRBJ1-2; size: few; length: 15; V: TRBV4-3; D: -; CDR3: CASSQVAGPGYGYTF; DNA: TGCGCCAGCAGCCAAGTAGCAGGGCCAGGCTATGGCTACACCTTC
J: TRBJ1-5; size: few; length: 13; V: TRBV19; D: TRBD1; CDR3: CASTDRAGQPQHF; DNA: TGTGCCAGTACAGACAGGGCAGGTCAGCCCCAGCATTTT
J: TRBJ2-7; size: -; length: 14; V: TRBV7-2; D: -; CDR3: CASSLARDSYEQYF; DNA: TGTGCCAGCAGCTTAGCGCGTGACAGCTACGAGCAGTACTTC
J: TRBJ1-1; size: -; length: 13; V: TRBV27; D: TRBD1; CDR3: CASSLRTGREAFF; DNA: TGTGCCAGCAGTTTAAGGACAGGGCGAGAAGCTTTCTTT
J: TRBJ1-1; size: -; length: 15; V: TRBV18; D: -; CDR3: CASSPPPGGNTEAFF; DNA: TGTGCCAGCTCACCACCCCCCGGGGGAAACACTGAAGCTTTCTTT
J: TRBJ2-1; size: once; length: 14; V: TRBV5-1; D: TRBD1; CDR3: CASSFPGGNNEQFF; DNA: TGCGCCAGCAGCTTCCCAGGGGGTAACAATGAGCAGTTCTTC
J: TRBJ2-1; size: -; length: 15; V: TRBV7-2; D: TRBD1; CDR3: CASSGRDRGLGEQFF; DNA: TGTGCCAGCAGCGGCCGGGACAGGGGGCTTGGTGAGCAGTTCTTC
J: TRBJ1-4; size: -; length: 15; V: TRBV7-9; D: -; CDR3: CASSSWGGQIEKLFF; DNA: TGTGCCAGCAGCTCCTGGGGGGGCCAGATAGAAAAACTGTTTTTT
J: TRBJ2-1; size: -; length: 16; V: TRBV7-8; D: TRBD1; CDR3: CASSLEMETGDNEQFF; DNA: TGTGCCAGCAGCTTAGAAATGGAGACAGGGGACAATGAGCAGTTCTTC
J: TRBJ1-2; size: -; length: 11; V: TRBV7-9; D: TRBD1; CDR3: CASSPTGGVTF; DNA: TGTGCCAGCAGCCCCACAGGGGGCGTCACCTTC
J: TRBJ2-3; size: -; length: 13; V: TRBV6-6; D: -; CDR3: CASSPGETDTQYF; DNA: TGTGCCAGCAGTCCCGGGGAGACAGATACGCAGTATTTT
J: TRBJ2-2; size: -; length: 17; V: TRBV7-3; D: TRBD2; CDR3: CASSFSGGLSNTGELFF; DNA: TGTGCCAGCAGTTTTAGCGGGGGGCTATCGAACACCGGGGAGCTGTTTTTT
J: TRBJ2-3; size: -; length: 21; V: TRBV4-3; D: TRBD2; CDR3: CASSQDFSPGTSGGQGDTQYF; DNA: TGCGCCAGCAGCCAAGATTTTTCGCCCGGGACTAGCGGGGGCCAGGGGGATACGCAGTATTTT
J: TRBJ2-5; size: once; length: 15; V: TRBV5-1; D: -; CDR3: CASSLVPGTQETQYF; DNA: TGCGCCAGCAGCTTGGTCCCCGGGACTCAAGAGACCCAGTACTTC
J: TRBJ1-1; size: once; length: 16; V: TRBV5-1; D: -; CDR3: CASSSYPGTPNTEAFF; DNA: TGCGCCAGCAGCTCTTACCCGGGGACACCGAACACTGAAGCTTTCTTT
J: TRBJ1-2; size: -; length: 15; V: TRBV5-4; D: -; CDR3: CASSLPGQTLYGYTF; DNA: TGTGCCAGCAGCTTACCCGGACAGACTCTTTATGGCTACACCTTC
J: TRBJ2-7; size: -; length: 14; V: TRBV13; D: TRBD1; CDR3: CASSSGQGVGEQYF; DNA: TGTGCCAGCAGCTCGGGACAGGGGGTCGGCGAGCAGTACTTC
J: TRBJ1-4; size: once; length: 13; V: TRBV4-3; D: TRBD1; CDR3: CASSPRQGDGLFF; DNA: TGCGCCAGCAGCCCCCGACAGGGGGATGGACTGTTTTTT
J: TRBJ1-2; size: few; length: 13; V: TRBV7-9; D: -; CDR3: CASSLLDPYGYTF; DNA: TGTGCCAGCAGCTTACTAGATCCCTATGGCTACACCTTC
J: TRBJ2-2; size: few; length: 19; V: TRBV5-1; D: TRBD1; CDR3: CASSMERIDRVVDTGELFF; DNA: TGCGCCAGCAGCATGGAACGGATCGACAGGGTCGTTGACACCGGGGAGCTGTTTTTT
J: TRBJ1-6; size: -; length: 15; V: TRBV7-2; D: TRBD1; CDR3: CASSLRGQGLSPLHF; DNA: TGTGCCAGCAGCTTACGGGGACAGGGGCTTTCACCCCTCCACTTT
J: TRBJ2-5; size: -; length: 20; V: TRBV4-3; D: -; CDR3: CASSQALAVGGGGLEETQYF; DNA: TGCGCCAGCAGCCAAGCGCTCGCTGTCGGGGGAGGGGGACTTGAAGAGACCCAGTACTTC
J: TRBJ2-1; size: -; length: 18; V: TRBV7-9; D: TRBD2; CDR3: CASSSSTSGGPRPNEQFF; DNA: TGTGCCAGCAGCTCATCAACTAGCGGGGGACCCCGTCCCAATGAGCAGTTCTTC
J: TRBJ1-1; size: -; length: 15; V: TRBV5-6; D: TRBD1; CDR3: CASSFKDRGASEAFF; DNA: TGTGCCAGCAGCTTTAAGGACAGGGGCGCGTCTGAAGCTTTCTTT
J: TRBJ2-5; size: -; length: 18; V: TRBV9; D: TRBD2; CDR3: CASSAPTSGRAAGETQYF; DNA: TGTGCCAGCAGCGCTCCGACTAGCGGGAGGGCCGCCGGAGAGACCCAGTACTTC
J: TRBJ2-7; size: -; length: 12; V: TRBV10-2; D: -; CDR3: CASSERGGEQYF; DNA: TGCGCCAGCAGTGAAAGAGGCGGCGAGCAGTACTTC
J: TRBJ2-2; size: -; length: 18; V: TRBV27; D: TRBD2; CDR3: CASSLPLVAGAPTGELFF; DNA: TGTGCCAGCAGTTTACCCTTGGTGGCGGGAGCGCCCACCGGGGAGCTGTTTTTT
J: TRBJ2-7; size: -; length: 14; V: TRBV14; D: TRBD1; CDR3: CASSQYRGQVEQYF; DNA: TGTGCCAGCAGTCAATACAGGGGGCAGGTCGAGCAGTACTTC
J: TRBJ1-1; size: -; length: 11; V: TRBV6-1; D: -; CDR3: CASGGYTEAFF; DNA: TGTGCCAGCGGAGGCTACACTGAAGCTTTCTTT
J: TRBJ2-7; size: -; length: 16; V: TRBV5-1; D: TRBD1; CDR3: CASSWTLRQGTYEQYF; DNA: TGCGCCAGCAGCTGGACGCTCCGACAGGGGACCTACGAGCAGTACTTC
J: TRBJ2-1; size: few; length: 14; V: TRBV5-1; D: -; CDR3: CASSHPRRVNEQFF; DNA: TGCGCCAGCAGCCACCCTCGCAGGGTAAATGAGCAGTTCTTC
J: TRBJ1-2; size: few; length: 14; V: TRBV7-2; D: TRBD1; CDR3: CASSRGQVNYGYTF; DNA: TGTGCCAGCAGCCGGGGACAGGTGAACTATGGCTACACCTTC
J: TRBJ1-2; size: -; length: 14; V: TRBV10-3; D: -; CDR3: CAIGAASGTYGYTF; DNA: TGTGCCATCGGAGCGGCGAGCGGGACCTATGGCTACACCTTC
J: TRBJ2-5; size: -; length: 14; V: TRBV6-6; D: TRBD1; CDR3: CASSTGTGVETQYF; DNA: TGTGCCAGCAGTACCGGGACAGGGGTTGAGACCCAGTACTTC